This TCR beta chain was found in a study of T cells in Graves' hyperthyroidism and ophthalmopathy. Regarding the study as a whole: Stable hyperthyroidism was separated from ophthalmopathy by a model based on 13 V-J features.

The V and J ends lost 4 bases and 3 bases respectively, with 7 bases between them. The CDR3 extends over 13 amino acids. CDR1 is MNHNS, CDR2 SASEGT, per germline. Amplified regions were TCR beta CDR3 sequences from RNA transcripts. Initially, a first-round RT-PCR of the TCR CDR3 employed the HTBI primer set. TCRdb redid the calling of the multiplex PCR reads with MiXCR, one entry per CDR3 protein. The profile shows some 180,000 distinct CDR3 sequences, about a sixth of them singletons. This clonotype was recorded many times. What it binds is unknown. The TCR originated in a woman between 50 and 59 years old with Graves' hyperthyroidism. Sequenced sample: blood. This rearrangement joins TRBV6-1 to TRBJ1-5, with a possible D match to TRBD1 (5 bases). The CDR3 region is CASSARDNQPQHF. The CDR3 coding sequence is TGTGCCAGCAGTGCCAGGGACAATCAGCCCCAGCATTTT.